A single sample gave rise to the 31 T cell receptor beta chains below, sequenced in a study of blood T cell repertoires in COVID-19. Data came from immunoSEQ multiplex PCR; TCRdb stores just in-frame clones and leaves some out. The table shows 70,000 or so clones, with roughly 87% occurring only once. The sequencing input was peripheral blood. Every receptor here comes from a human donor in a cohort sampled during active COVID-19.

V is TRBV19 and J is TRBJ2-7; 9 nucleotides align to TRBD1. Trimming cost V 4 bases and J 7 bases; bases outside gene matches: 8. The CDR3 runs 14 residues. Germline loops: CDR1 LNHDA, CDR2 SQIVND (reference sequence). Here the CDR3 DNA reads TGTGCCAGTAGTACCGGACAGGGGCAGGGAGAGCAGTACTTC. This encodes CASSTGQGQGEQYF.

The chain recombines TRBV6-2 or TRBV6-3 with TRBJ2-3; 7 bases match TRBD1. The ends lost 2 bases at V and 0 bases at J; junction bases unmatched: 8. Germline CDR1 and CDR2: MNHEY and SVGEGT. The CDR3 sequence is 17 residues long. CDR3: CASSYTPGTASTDTQYF. The DNA for the CDR3 is TGTGCCAGCAGTTACACCCCCGGGACAGCAAGCACAGATACGCAGTATTTT.

This clone appeared a few times. The chain has TRBV19 and TRBJ1-2, with a possible D match to TRBD1 (5 bases). This CDR3 has 13 residues. Trimming shortened V by 3 bases and J by 5 bases, and 10 bases separated the two germline ends. Germline assignment: CDR1 LNHDA and CDR2 SQIVND (reference sequence). CDR3 loop: CASSIQRGYGYTF. CDR3 DNA: TGTGCCAGTAGTATTCAACGGGGGTATGGCTACACCTTC.

The V call is TRBV11-3, the J call TRBJ2-7, with 7 bases identical to TRBD2. CDR3 length equals 14 residues. Germline values: CDR1 SGHNT, CDR2 YENEEA. V gave up 5 bases and J gave up 0 bases; unmatched junction bases: 4. The CDR3 here is CASSPASGSYEQYF. The CDR3 bases are TGTGCCAGCAGCCCGGCTAGCGGCTCCTACGAGCAGTACTTC.

The chain couples TRBV3-1 (or the pseudogene TRBV3-2) to TRBJ1-2, with TRBD1 matching over 7 bases. The CDR3 consists of 14 residues. Germline V gives CDR1 LGHDT, CDR2 YNNKEL (reference sequence). The trim removed 4 bases at V and 7 bases at J, leaving 9 bases unmatched. CDR3 protein: CASSRVDRAGGYTF. In DNA, the CDR3 is TGTGCCAGCAGCCGGGTAGACAGGGCGGGTGGCTACACCTTC.

Here the CDR3 reads CASSWGRTDTQYF. The CDR3, as DNA: TGTGCTAGCTCTTGGGGGCGCACAGATACGCAGTATTTT. The V call is TRBV12-5, the J call TRBJ2-3; a possible D gene is TRBD1 (6 bases). Trimming took off 9 bases at V and 1 base at J, with 11 bases between the two ends. This CDR3 is 13 amino acids long. Per the germline V gene, CDR1 is LGHNT and CDR2 is FRNRAP.

The gene calls are TRBV5-1 and TRBJ2-5; no clear D. From germline, CDR1 is SGHRS and CDR2 YFSETQ. The V end lost 0 bases, the J end lost 0 bases, and 12 bases lay between the germline ends. This CDR3 region has 16 residues. The CDR3: CASSLGASPHQETQYF. DNA of the CDR3: TGCGCCAGCAGCTTGGGCGCCTCCCCTCACCAAGAGACCCAGTACTTC.

This chain uses TRBV4-2 with TRBJ1-2; no clear D gene. The CDR3 contains 15 residues. Deletions cut 4 bases from V and 7 bases from J, with 19 bases between. CDR1 is LGHNA, CDR2 YNFKEQ, per germline. This CDR3 is CASSPRLSGSFGYTF. The CDR3 nucleotides read TGTGCCAGCAGCCCCAGACTTAGTGGGAGCTTTGGCTACACCTTC.

The V gene is TRBV18, the J gene TRBJ2-7; D perhaps matches TRBD1 (5 bases). Trimming shortened V by 1 base and J by 3 bases, and 13 bases separated the two germline ends. The CDR3 loop spans 15 amino acids. Germline-derived CDR1 and CDR2 are KGHSH and LQKENI. CDR3 region: CASSPRQGELYEQYF. CDR3 bases: TGTGCCAGCTCACCACGTCAGGGTGAACTCTACGAGCAGTACTTC.

The rearrangement links TRBV9 to TRBJ2-7; weak D call: TRBD1 (6 bases). CDR1 is SGDLS, CDR2 YYNGEE, per germline. V was clipped by 4 bases and J by 3 bases, with 11 bases between them. CDR3 size: 13 residues. The chain's CDR3 is CASSRTGSYEQYF. As DNA, the CDR3 is TGTGCCAGCAGCCGCACAGGGAGCTACGAGCAGTACTTC.

The rearrangement joins TRBV7-9 to TRBJ1-5; D is unresolved. The V gene's germline CDR1 is SEHNR and CDR2 FQNEAQ (reference sequence). V was cut by 2 bases and J by 0 bases, with 11 bases left in between. This CDR3 has 16 amino acids. This chain's CDR3 is CASSLFPRNSNQPQHF. CDR3 bases: TGTGCCAGCAGCTTATTTCCCAGGAATAGCAATCAGCCCCAGCATTTT.

The V and J genes are TRBV7-8 and TRBJ2-7; possibly TRBD2 for D (5 bases). CDR3 length: 16 amino acids. V was shortened by 5 bases and J by 2 bases, with 19 bases between the two germline ends. From germline, CDR1 is SGHVS and CDR2 FQNEAQ. CDR3 coding DNA: TGTGCCAGCAGCCCCCCGTCCAGCGGTGCTCCCTACGAGCAGTACTTC. Amino acids: CASSPPSSGAPYEQYF.

The genes are TRBV10-3 and TRBJ2-3; 12 bases fit TRBD2. The CDR3 contains 18 residues. Germline CDR1 ENHRY, CDR2 SYGVKD. The V gene end was trimmed by 0 bases and the J gene end by 5 bases; junction bases not matched to a gene: 9. Here the CDR3 DNA reads TGTGCCATCAGTGAGTCAATTACTAGCGGGGGGCTTGGAGATACGCAGTATTTT. This codes for CAISESITSGGLGDTQYF.

J is TRBJ2-5 and V is TRBV5-1; TRBD2 aligns across 12 bases. V lost 4 bases and J lost 4; bases outside the gene matches: 2. The CDR3 spans 14 residues. Germline V gene data show CDR1 as SGHRS and CDR2 as YFSETQ. For the CDR3, the DNA is TGCGCCAGCAGCGTGACTAGCGGGGGAGAGACCCAGTACTTC. Protein: CASSVTSGGETQYF.

This clone was picked up one time. The J gene is TRBJ2-7, the V gene TRBV27; D is perhaps TRBD2 (7 bases). This CDR3 region has 16 residues. Germline V lookup: CDR1 MNHEY, CDR2 SMNVEV (reference sequence). V gave up 3 bases and J gave up 2 bases, with 17 bases separating them. The CDR3 DNA reads as TGTGCCAGCAGTTTGGTGGGGGGCGGGGGCACCTACGAGCAGTACTTC. Residues: CASSLVGGGGTYEQYF.

The chain recombines TRBV15 with TRBJ2-7; 9 bases agree with TRBD1. The germline gives CDR1 LNHNV, CDR2 YYDKDF (reference sequence). V lost 5 bases to trimming and J lost 3 bases; unmatched junction nucleotides: 5. The CDR3 spans 14 residues. The CDR3 protein is CATSPPGQGYEQYF. CDR3 nucleotides: TGTGCCACCAGCCCACCGGGACAGGGCTACGAGCAGTACTTC.

The chain couples TRBV3-1 (or the pseudogene TRBV3-2) to TRBJ2-4; 11 nucleotides align to TRBD2. V gave up 4 bases and J gave up 8 bases; unmatched junction bases: 10. This CDR3 region has 16 residues. Germline V lookup: CDR1 LGHDT, CDR2 YNNKEL (reference sequence). DNA for the CDR3: TGTGCCAGCAGCCTTAGAATAGCGGGGGGGGCACACATTCAGTACTTC. It codes for CASSLRIAGGAHIQYF.

The chain uses TRBV12-3 or TRBV12-4 and TRBJ1-5, with 7 bases matching TRBD1. This CDR3 region has 13 residues. V gave up 6 bases and J gave up 4 bases; unmatched junction bases: 3. Here the CDR3 DNA reads TGTGCCAGCAGCCCGACAGGGAATCAGCCCCAGCATTTT. Translated, it gives CASSPTGNQPQHF.

This CDR3 reads CASSEGGQGFYEQFF. CDR3 DNA: TGTGCCAGCAGTGAGGGGGGACAGGGATTTTATGAGCAGTTCTTC. This chain links TRBV6-1 with TRBJ2-1; 9 nucleotides line up with TRBD1. CDR3 size: 15 residues. Germline V gene sequence: CDR1 MNHNS, CDR2 SASEGT. Losses at the gene ends were 3 bases for V and 8 bases for J; bases not matched to a gene: 8.

The chain recombines TRBV19 with TRBJ1-5; D is ambiguous. Trimming pared 4 bases from V and 4 bases from J, leaving 14 bases between. This CDR3 contains 15 residues. Germline V gene lookup returns CDR1 LNHDA and CDR2 SQIVND (reference sequence). CDR3 in amino acids: CASSSGRLSNQPQHF. The CDR3 DNA is TGTGCCAGTAGTAGTGGGAGACTGAGTAATCAGCCCCAGCATTTT.

The chain has TRBV5-1 and TRBJ2-5; 7 nucleotides match TRBD1. Germline loops: CDR1 SGHRS, CDR2 YFSETQ. The junction had 11 bases not matched to a gene; V was cut back by 4 bases and J by 5 bases. The CDR3 consists of 15 residues. This CDR3 is CASSRGQSLGETQYF. In DNA, the CDR3 is TGCGCCAGCAGCCGGGGACAGTCTCTTGGGGAGACCCAGTACTTC.

This chain uses TRBV18 with TRBJ1-2, with TRBD1 identical over 8 bases. Looked up from germline, CDR1 is KGHSH and CDR2 is LQKENI. The CDR3 is 16 residues long. The V gene end was trimmed by 3 bases and the J gene end by 0 bases; junction bases not matched to a gene: 6. CDR3 sequence (DNA): TGTGCCAGCTCACCGCTCTTGGGACAGGCTAACTATGGCTACACCTTC. Protein: CASSPLLGQANYGYTF.

This clone was recorded only once. The V call is TRBV2, the J call TRBJ1-1; D gene ambiguous. Germline V gene sequence: CDR1 SNHLY, CDR2 FYNNEI. This CDR3 is 11 amino acids long. The V end lost 4 bases, the J end lost 12 bases, and 12 bases lay between the germline ends. CDR3 nucleotides: TGTGCCAGCAGTGTAGGACTGATAACTTTCTTT. This codes for CASSVGLITFF.

CDR3 DNA: TGTGCCAGCAGCCTTAGAACCCAGAGGGGCTACACCTTC. This sequence encodes CASSLRTQRGYTF. V gene TRBV3-1 (or the pseudogene TRBV3-2) combines with J gene TRBJ1-2; no definite D call. The germline V gene has CDR1 LGHDT and CDR2 YNNKEL (reference sequence). V was shortened by 4 bases and J by 8 bases, with 14 bases between the two germline ends. The length of the CDR3 is 13 residues.

The chain uses TRBV6-5 and TRBJ1-4; D is possibly TRBD1 (5 bases). This CDR3 comprises 14 residues. With 5 bases removed from V and 2 bases from J, the gap between germline ends came to 9 bases. Germline assignment: CDR1 MNHEY and CDR2 SVGAGI. CDR3 sequence (DNA): TGTGCCAGCAGTCCCGGGACTACTAATGAAAAACTGTTTTTT. Protein sequence: CASSPGTTNEKLFF.

The V gene is TRBV3-1 (or the pseudogene TRBV3-2), the J gene TRBJ1-2, with D possibly being TRBD1 (5 bases). Germline V gene sequence: CDR1 LGHDT, CDR2 YNNKEL (reference sequence). Trimming took 4 bases from V and 4 from J, leaving 10 bases between them. The CDR3 spans 13 residues. CDR3 protein: CASSPTQAYGYTF. The CDR3 bases are TGTGCCAGCAGCCCGACACAGGCCTATGGCTACACCTTC.

The J gene is TRBJ2-7, the V gene TRBV7-9; 11 nucleotides line up with TRBD2. CDR1 SEHNR and CDR2 FQNEAQ come from the germline V gene (reference sequence). Germline trimming cut 6 bases from V and 3 bases from J; bases unmatched to any gene: 4. The CDR3 runs to 14 residues. CDR3: CASSPTSGGYEQYF. Here the CDR3 DNA reads TGTGCCAGCAGTCCCACTAGCGGGGGCTACGAGCAGTACTTC. Supplemented by reference TRBV7-9 and TRBJ2-7, the full variable domain reads DTGVSQNPRHKITKRGQNVTFRCDPISEHNRLYWYRQTLGQGPEFLTYFQNEAQLEKSRLLSDRFSAERPKGSFSTLEIQRTEQGDSAMYLCASSPTSGGYEQYFGPGTRLTVT.

The count of this clone is one. This chain connects TRBV27 to TRBJ2-7, with TRBD2 matching over 7 bases. The CDR3 has 14 residues. V lost 6 bases, J lost 0 bases, and 5 bases stayed unmatched. Germline-derived CDR1 and CDR2 are MNHEY and SMNVEV (reference sequence). The chain's CDR3 is CASSWGGSSYEQYF. CDR3 bases: TGTGCCAGCAGCTGGGGGGGAAGCTCCTACGAGCAGTACTTC.

The rearrangement joins TRBV18 to TRBJ2-3, with 8 bases matching TRBD2. Germline lookup yields CDR1 KGHSH and CDR2 LQKENI. V was pared by 6 bases and J by 3 bases, with 14 bases of the junction left unmatched. The CDR3 spans 17 residues. This chain's CDR3 is CASSRSTGGGRTDTQYF. CDR3 sequence (DNA): TGTGCCAGCTCCCGCTCCACCGGGGGGGGCCGGACAGATACGCAGTATTTT.

J is TRBJ2-3 and V is TRBV21-1; the D call TRBD2 from the table was never checked on the DNA. TRBV21-1 is a known pseudogene. The CDR3 has 20 amino acids. The CDR3 reads CASSKGLGLLRRASTDTQYF. In DNA form, the CDR3 reads TGTGCCAGCAGCAAAGGCCTAGGACTACTTCGTCGGGCTAGCACAGATACGCAGTATTTT.

CDR3 sequence (DNA): TGTGCCAGCAGTTTAGGAGGGATCCATGGCTACACCTTC. Translating it yields CASSLGGIHGYTF. The V and J genes are TRBV12-3 or TRBV12-4 and TRBJ1-2; no clear D gene. The CDR3 totals 13 residues. V dropped 1 base and J dropped 6 bases, with 9 bases sitting between them.